This TCR beta chain was recovered during a study of T cell responses to AZD1222 COVID-19 vaccine. Findings of the study overall: Most donors were white British and more were female, and clonal diversity was possibly underestimated. Repertoire sampling occurred only after the peak T cell response. Vaccine-associated CD4 TCRs ranged over spike, dominating at 160-218 and 743-854. Only a handful of AZD1222 recipients were seropositive at baseline.

On this clone itself: The antigen is undetermined.

The V and J ends lost 5 bases and 1 base, in that order; junction bases with no gene match: 1. Germline lookup yields CDR1 WNHNN and CDR2 SYGVQD (reference sequence). This CDR3 contains 14 residues. This table comes from immunoSEQ multiplex PCR, and its TCRdb copy is limited to in-frame clones, with some not included. Of under 110,000 clones listed, more than 75% are singletons. The receptor was isolated from an adult in good health. The chain links TRBV10-1 to TRBJ1-4, with 7 bases aligning to TRBD1. The sequencing here drew on peripheral blood, taken on day 0 of AZD1222 vaccination. DNA of the CDR3: TGCGCCAGCAGTTCAGGGGGAACTAATGAAAAACTGTTTTTT. It specifies CASSSGGTNEKLFF.